A selection of T cell receptor beta chains follows, all from one sample in a study of Tregs in tolerant kidney transplant recipients. The method was immunoSEQ multiplex PCR; TCRdb's version includes in-frame clones alone and lacks a portion of them. The table has about 44,000 clones, around 95% seen once. No antigens are known for them. The sample comprised Tregs from blood cultured with allogeneic cells. Every receptor here comes from a human donor in good health. The CDR3 runs from the conserved cysteine through the conserved F or W. A D gene is named only where the DNA matches it firmly. Clone size is stated in some rows and not others, as once, few, many or a class when expanded.

d_call j_call clone_size v_call cdr3_aa cdr3_nt
TRBD2 TRBJ2-7 . TRBV29-1 CSVYFREPGTSGKAYEQYF TGCAGCGTTTATTTCCGGGAGCCCGGGACTAGCGGGAAAGCCTACGAGCAGTACTTC
. TRBJ2-7 once TRBV25-1 CASSDRYEQYF TGTGCCAGCAGTGACCGATACGAGCAGTACTTC
TRBD1 TRBJ2-7 . TRBV18 CASSPGTGKREQYF TGTGCCAGCTCCCCCGGGACAGGGAAGCGCGAGCAGTACTTC
. TRBJ2-7 . TRBV7-6 CASSPYLVVITNEQYF TGTGCCAGCAGCCCCTACCTAGTAGTCATTACGAACGAGCAGTACTTC
TRBD1 TRBJ2-2 . TRBV5-1 CASSLGRGYTGELFF TGCGCCAGCAGCTTGGGCAGGGGGTACACCGGGGAGCTGTTTTTT
TRBD1 TRBJ1-5 . TRBV7-2 CASSYDRVGLDQPQHF TGTGCCAGCAGCTATGACAGGGTCGGGTTGGATCAGCCCCAGCATTTT
. TRBJ2-7 . TRBV30 CAWSLATSLYEQYF TGTGCCTGGAGTTTGGCCACTAGCCTCTACGAGCAGTACTTC
. TRBJ2-3 . TRBV5-1 CASSLGGSDTQYF TGCGCCAGCAGCTTGGGTGGATCAGATACGCAGTATTTT
. TRBJ1-3 . TRBV28 CASSSSQDMENTIYF TGTGCCAGCAGTTCCTCTCAGGATATGGAAAACACCATATATTTT
TRBD2 TRBJ2-3 . TRBV14 CASSRVGAGADTQYF TGTGCCAGCAGCCGCGTGGGAGCGGGAGCAGATACGCAGTATTTT
TRBD2 TRBJ2-7 . TRBV15 CATRFAGGSYEQYF TGTGCCACCAGGTTCGCGGGAGGATCCTACGAGCAGTACTTC
. TRBJ2-7 . TRBV30 CAWTGFSYEQYF TGTGCCTGGACGGGATTCTCCTACGAGCAGTACTTC
. TRBJ2-1 . TRBV7-9 CASSQSYEQFF TGTGCCAGCAGCCAATCGTATGAGCAGTTCTTC
TRBD1 TRBJ2-1 . TRBV6-5 CASRYRDRVHEQFF TGTGCCAGCAGGTACCGGGACAGGGTCCATGAGCAGTTCTTC
TRBD2 TRBJ2-7 . TRBV7-6 CASSLAGGETYEQYF TGTGCCAGCAGCTTAGCTGGGGGGGAGACCTACGAGCAGTACTTC
. TRBJ1-2 . TRBV6-5 CASSYLRVGYGYTF TGTGCCAGCAGTTACCTGAGGGTTGGCTATGGCTACACCTTC
. TRBJ2-1 . TRBV6-6 CASRSFGQIGEQFF TGTGCCAGCAGATCATTCGGACAGATCGGCGAGCAGTTCTTC
. TRBJ1-1 . TRBV21-1 CASSKGPRDRANTEAFF TGTGCCAGCAGCAAAGGGCCCCGGGACAGGGCAAACACTGAAGCTTTCTTT
. TRBJ1-3 . TRBV30 CAWSNRVTGNTIYF TGTGCCTGGAGCAACAGGGTAACTGGAAACACCATATATTTT
TRBD2 TRBJ2-7 . TRBV7-9 CASSFGTSGSRQYF TGTGCCAGCAGCTTCGGGACTAGCGGGAGTCGGCAGTACTTC
. TRBJ1-2 . TRBV19 CASTQGRYYGYTF TGTGCCAGTACCCAGGGGCGGTACTATGGCTACACCTTC
. TRBJ1-6 . TRBV6-6 CASDRSDSPLHF TGTGCCAGCGACAGGTCAGATTCACCCCTCCACTTT
. TRBJ2-7 . TRBV5-5 CASSTLAFHEQYF TGTGCCAGCAGCACTCTAGCGTTCCACGAGCAGTACTTC
. TRBJ1-5 . TRBV18 CASSPGSNQPQHF TGTGCCAGCTCACCAGGCAGCAATCAGCCCCAGCATTTT
. TRBJ2-7 once TRBV5-1 CASSYNSYEQYF TGCGCCAGCAGCTATAACTCCTACGAGCAGTACTTC
TRBD2 TRBJ2-1 . TRBV9 CASSVGTSWSYNEQFF TGTGCCAGCAGCGTAGGGACTAGCTGGTCCTACAATGAGCAGTTCTTC
. TRBJ2-7 . TRBV11-2 CASSYGLSYEQYF TGTGCCAGCAGCTACGGACTTTCCTACGAGCAGTACTTC
. TRBJ2-7 . TRBV10-2 CASMSGQPAGGYEQYF TGCGCCAGCATGAGCGGGCAACCCGCCGGGGGCTACGAGCAGTACTTC
. TRBJ2-1 . TRBV6-6 CASSYSADRLAEQFF TGTGCCAGCAGTTACTCCGCGGACCGACTCGCTGAGCAGTTCTTC
. TRBJ1-5 . TRBV7-2 CASSLVEGQPQHF TGTGCCAGCAGCTTAGTTGAGGGTCAGCCCCAGCATTTT
. TRBJ1-4 once TRBV19 CASSMIRQPTNEKLFF TGTGCCAGTAGTATGATTCGACAGCCTACTAATGAAAAACTGTTTTTT
. TRBJ2-1 once TRBV5-1 CASSLVLRGDHNEQFF TGCGCCAGCAGCTTGGTCCTGCGGGGAGATCACAATGAGCAGTTCTTC
TRBD1 TRBJ2-7 . TRBV5-6 CASSLPRTGLYEQYF TGTGCCAGCAGCCTTCCTAGGACAGGATTATACGAGCAGTACTTC
TRBD2 TRBJ2-1 . TRBV5-1 CASSLGTSGVNEQFF TGCGCCAGCAGCTTGGGGACTAGCGGGGTGAATGAGCAGTTCTTC
. TRBJ2-6 . TRBV7-9 CASSLPPGISGANVLTF TGTGCCAGCAGCTTACCCCCGGGGATCTCTGGGGCCAACGTCCTGACTTTC
. TRBJ1-6 . TRBV10-2 CASSESGRGHYNSPLHF TGCGCCAGCAGTGAGTCGGGGCGGGGCCATTATAATTCACCCCTCCACTTT
. TRBJ1-1 once TRBV20-1 CSARLGNEAFF TGCAGTGCTAGATTGGGGAATGAAGCTTTCTTT
. TRBJ1-2 . TRBV6-5 CASSYSNRGFYGYTF TGTGCCAGCAGTTACTCGAACCGGGGATTCTATGGCTACACCTTC
TRBD2 TRBJ2-3 . TRBV4-2 CASSYNSGGSTDTQYF TGTGCCAGCAGCTATAATAGCGGGGGGAGCACAGATACGCAGTATTTT
. TRBJ1-1 . TRBV21-1 CASSKGALTEAFF TGTGCCAGCAGCAAAGGGGCTCTGACTGAAGCTTTCTTT
. TRBJ1-1 . TRBV6-5 CASSYGDFYTEAFF TGTGCCAGCAGTTATGGGGATTTTTACACTGAAGCTTTCTTT
. TRBJ1-5 . TRBV6-6 CASRARGSGGNQPQHF TGTGCCAGCAGAGCCCGGGGGAGCGGGGGTAATCAGCCCCAGCATTTT
TRBD1 TRBJ1-1 . TRBV5-1 CASSLRFPQGGMNTEAFF TGCGCCAGCAGCTTGAGGTTCCCCCAGGGGGGTATGAACACTGAAGCTTTCTTT
TRBD2 TRBJ2-3 few TRBV5-1 CASSIRTSGGETDTQYF TGCGCCAGCAGCATCCGGACTAGCGGGGGGGAAACAGATACGCAGTATTTT
. TRBJ1-4 few TRBV7-3 CASSLTGREYNEKLFF TGTGCCAGCAGCTTAACGGGCCGGGAGTATAATGAAAAACTGTTTTTT
TRBD2 TRBJ2-1 . TRBV5-1 CASSTGLAGSYNEQFF TGCGCCAGCAGCACGGGACTAGCTGGTTCCTACAATGAGCAGTTCTTC
TRBD1 TRBJ2-7 few TRBV2 CATRDRGYEQYF TGTGCCACCCGGGACAGGGGGTACGAGCAGTACTTC
TRBD1 TRBJ2-1 . TRBV4-1 CASSQELREDRENLYNEQFF TGCGCCAGCAGCCAAGAACTTCGAGAAGACAGGGAAAATTTGTACAATGAGCAGTTCTTC
. TRBJ1-2 . TRBV25-1 CASSVGRVRGYTF TGTGCCAGCAGTGTCGGCAGGGTACGTGGCTACACCTTC
. TRBJ2-3 . TRBV18 CASSPGGTDTQYF TGTGCCAGCTCACCCGGGGGCACAGATACGCAGTATTTT
. TRBJ2-7 . TRBV6-6 CASSYGDAAYEQYF TGTGCCAGCAGTTACGGGGACGCGGCCTACGAGCAGTACTTC
. TRBJ1-1 . TRBV7-9 CAIIASGGHTEAFF TGTGCCATCATCGCTTCGGGGGGACACACTGAAGCTTTCTTT
. TRBJ2-2 . TRBV10-1 CASSESTYTGELFF TGCGCCAGCAGTGAGTCGACGTATACCGGGGAGCTGTTTTTT
. TRBJ2-5 . TRBV18 CASSPRIIRERSQETQYF TGTGCCAGCTCACCACGGATTATTCGGGAGAGGTCCCAAGAGACCCAGTACTTC